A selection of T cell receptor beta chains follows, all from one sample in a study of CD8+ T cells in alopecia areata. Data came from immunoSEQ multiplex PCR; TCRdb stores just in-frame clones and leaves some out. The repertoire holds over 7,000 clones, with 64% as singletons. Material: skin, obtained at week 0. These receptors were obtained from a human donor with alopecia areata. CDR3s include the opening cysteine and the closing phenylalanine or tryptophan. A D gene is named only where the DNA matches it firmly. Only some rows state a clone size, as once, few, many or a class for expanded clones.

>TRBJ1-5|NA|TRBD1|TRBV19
TGTGCCAGTAGTATAGAAGTCCCACAGGGGTGGTTTAGCAATCAGCCCCAGCATTTT
CASSIEVPQGWFSNQPQHF
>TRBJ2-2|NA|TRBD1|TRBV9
TGTGCCAGCAGCGTAACCGCTCTGACAGGGCCCACCGGGGAGCTGTTTTTT
CASSVTALTGPTGELFF
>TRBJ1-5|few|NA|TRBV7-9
TGTGCCAGCAGCTTCGCGGGGGAGGGGGGCAGGAACAATCAGCCCCAGCATTTT
CASSFAGEGGRNNQPQHF
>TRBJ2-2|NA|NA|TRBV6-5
TGTGCCAGCAGCAGGGAGAGTGGGGGTGCCGGGGAGCTGTTTTTT
CASSRESGGAGELFF
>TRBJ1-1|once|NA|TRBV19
TGTGCCAGTACCACTAAGTGGGGGGGCGTCACTGAAGCTTTCTTT
CASTTKWGGVTEAFF
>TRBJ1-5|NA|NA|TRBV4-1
TGCGCCAGCAGCCGGTCCGGGTCAGATAGCAATCAGCCCCAGCATTTT
CASSRSGSDSNQPQHF
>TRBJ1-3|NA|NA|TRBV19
TGTGCCAGTAGTATTGGAAAGACCTCTGGAAACACCATATATTTT
CASSIGKTSGNTIYF
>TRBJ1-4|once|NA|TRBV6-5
TGTGCCAGCAGTTACAGTAATGAAAAACTGTTTTTT
CASSYSNEKLFF
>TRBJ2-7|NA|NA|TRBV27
TGTGCCAGCAGCCCCACGGACCCGGGACCGGGCTACGAGCAGTACTTC
CASSPTDPGPGYEQYF
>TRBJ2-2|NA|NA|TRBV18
TGTGCCAGCTCACCTACGGGTCTGAACACCGGGGAGCTGTTTTTT
CASSPTGLNTGELFF
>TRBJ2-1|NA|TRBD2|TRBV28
TGTGCCAGCACTACTAGCGGGAGACGTGGTAGTGAGCAGTTCTTC
CASTTSGRRGSEQFF
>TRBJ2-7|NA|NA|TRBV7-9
TGTGCCAGCAGCTTAGGATTCTACGAGCAGTACTTC
CASSLGFYEQYF
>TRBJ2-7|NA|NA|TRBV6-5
TGTGCCAGCAGTTACCACGGGAGTGGCGAGCAGTACTTC
CASSYHGSGEQYF
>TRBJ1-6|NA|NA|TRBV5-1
TGCGCCAGCAGCCCCGGGCACATCTATAATTCACCCCTCCACTTT
CASSPGHIYNSPLHF
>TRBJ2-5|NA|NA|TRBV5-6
TGTGCCAGCAGCTCAAGAATAGATCGGGAGGAGACCCAGTACTTC
CASSSRIDREETQYF
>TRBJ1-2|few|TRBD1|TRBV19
TGTGCCAGTACTCCGGACAGGGGAACCTATGGCTACACCTTC
CASTPDRGTYGYTF
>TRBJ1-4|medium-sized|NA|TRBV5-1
TGCGCCAGCAGCTCCTCGACGATGAATGAAAAACTGTTTTTT
CASSSSTMNEKLFF
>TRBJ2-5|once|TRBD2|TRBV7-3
TGTGCCAGCAGCAGCGGGGCTAGCGGGAGGTCTGGGGAGACCCAGTACTTC
CASSSGASGRSGETQYF
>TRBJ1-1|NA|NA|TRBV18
TGTGCCAGCTCACCACTTAGTCTCGGGACCCCCTACACTGAAGCTTTCTTT
CASSPLSLGTPYTEAFF
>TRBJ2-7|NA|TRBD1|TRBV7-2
TGTGCCAGCAGCTTAAACTGGGACAGTCCCTACGAGCAGTACTTC
CASSLNWDSPYEQYF
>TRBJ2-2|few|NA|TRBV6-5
TGTGCCAGTTCCCGGACCCAGCTAGGCACCGGGGAGCTGTTTTTT
CASSRTQLGTGELFF
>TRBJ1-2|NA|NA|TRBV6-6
TGTGCCAGCAGTTATAGCTTCGCCTATGGCTACACCTTC
CASSYSFAYGYTF
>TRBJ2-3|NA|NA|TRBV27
TGTGCCAGCAGTCCCGTCAGCCGCACAGATACGCAGTATTTT
CASSPVSRTDTQYF
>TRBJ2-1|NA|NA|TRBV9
TGTGCCAGCAGCCCCAGGAATAATGAGCAGTTCTTC
CASSPRNNEQFF
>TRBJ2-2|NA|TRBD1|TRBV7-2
TGTGCCAGCAGCTTACAGGGGGCAGACACCGGGGAGCTGTTTTTT
CASSLQGADTGELFF
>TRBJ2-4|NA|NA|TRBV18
TGTGCCAGCTCACCCTTTCGTGAAGCGAGAGGCATTCAGTACTTC
CASSPFREARGIQYF
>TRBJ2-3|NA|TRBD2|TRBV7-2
TGTGCCAGCGGAGGGACCGCCTTGGCTAGCGGGAGGGCCTCAGATACGCAGTATTTT
CASGGTALASGRASDTQYF
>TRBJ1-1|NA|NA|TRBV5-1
TGCGCCAGCAGCCCGTCTTTGTGGGTAGACACTGAAGCTTTCTTT
CASSPSLWVDTEAFF
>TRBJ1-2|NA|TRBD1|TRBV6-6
TGTGCCAGCAGTTCGCCGGACAGGGGGGCGAACTATGGCTACACCTTC
CASSSPDRGANYGYTF
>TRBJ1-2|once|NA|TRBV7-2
TGTGCCAGCAGCTTAGGGTTGATGGGAAGACCTAACTATGGCTACACCTTC
CASSLGLMGRPNYGYTF
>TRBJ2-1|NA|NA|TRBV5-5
TGTGCCAGCAGCAGACTAGACAATGAGCAGTTCTTC
CASSRLDNEQFF
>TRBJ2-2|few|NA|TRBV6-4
TGTGCCAGCAGTGACAAGAACACCGGGGAGCTGTTTTTT
CASSDKNTGELFF
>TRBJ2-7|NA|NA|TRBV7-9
TGTGCCAGCAGCTTAGCTGAGGGCTACGAGCAGTACTTC
CASSLAEGYEQYF
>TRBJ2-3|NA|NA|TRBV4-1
TGCGCCAGCAGCCAAGGACAGGAGCGCACAGATACGCAGTATTTT
CASSQGQERTDTQYF
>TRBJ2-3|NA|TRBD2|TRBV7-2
TGCGCCAGCAGCCAAGTGGATAGCGGGGGTCAGGAGTATTTT
CASSQVDSGGQEYF
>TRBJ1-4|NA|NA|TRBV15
TGTGCCACCAGCCAACCCCCAGGGTTAAATGAAAAACTGTTTTTT
CATSQPPGLNEKLFF
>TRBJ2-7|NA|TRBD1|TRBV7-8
TGTGCCAGCAGCTTGTGGCAGGGGGCCCTCTACGAGCAGTACTTC
CASSLWQGALYEQYF
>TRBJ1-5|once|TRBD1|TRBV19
TGTGCCAGTAGTGCAATGACAGGGGGCAATCAGCCCCAGCATTTT
CASSAMTGGNQPQHF
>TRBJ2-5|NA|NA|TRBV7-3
TGTGCCAGCAGCCCCGGCCTGGAGGGAGAGACCCAGTACTTC
CASSPGLEGETQYF
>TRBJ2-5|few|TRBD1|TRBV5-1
TGCGCCAGCAGCTTGTATGGGACAGGGGTAGGAGAGACCCAGTACTTC
CASSLYGTGVGETQYF
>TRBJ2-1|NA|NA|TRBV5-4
TGTGCCAGCAGCTTCGGGACTGAGCAGTTCTTC
CASSFGTEQFF
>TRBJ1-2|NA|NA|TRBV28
TGTGCCAGCAGTTTATCCACCCCTGGCCTCTATGGCTACACCTTC
CASSLSTPGLYGYTF
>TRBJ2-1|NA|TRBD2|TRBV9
TGTGCCAGCAGCGTATCCCCTGTCGGCGGGAGCTCCTACAATGAGCAGTTCTTC
CASSVSPVGGSSYNEQFF
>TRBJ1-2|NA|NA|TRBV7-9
TGTGCCAGCAGCTTGTTGGGAGGCTACACCTTC
CASSLLGGYTF
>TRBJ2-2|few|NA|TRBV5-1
TGCGCCAGCAGCTTGTTACTTCGTTCGGGGGAGCTGTTTTTT
CASSLLLRSGELFF
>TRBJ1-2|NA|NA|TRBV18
TGTGCCAGCTCACCCGGTGCTAACTATGGCTACACCTTC
CASSPGANYGYTF
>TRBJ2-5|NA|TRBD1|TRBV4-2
TGTGCCAGCAGCTTGGTCGGGACAGGATTTCAAGAGACCCAGTACTTC
CASSLVGTGFQETQYF
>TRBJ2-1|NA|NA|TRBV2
TGTGCCAGCAAAACAACTAGGGACCTCGATGAGCAGTTCTTC
CASKTTRDLDEQFF
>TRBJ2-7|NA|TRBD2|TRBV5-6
TGTGCCAGCAGCTTGGGACTAGCGGGGGGTCCCTACGAGCAGTACTTC
CASSLGLAGGPYEQYF
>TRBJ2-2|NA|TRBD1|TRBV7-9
TGTGCCAGCAGCGCCAACAGGGGGAACACCGGGGAGCTGTTTTTT
CASSANRGNTGELFF
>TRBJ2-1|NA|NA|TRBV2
TGTGCCAGCAGGCCCCCGGGACGGATGAACAATGAGCAGTTCTTC
CASRPPGRMNNEQFF
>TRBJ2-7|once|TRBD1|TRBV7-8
TGTGCCAGCAGCTTATCGACAGGGAGACCCCCCTACGAGCAGTACTTC
CASSLSTGRPPYEQYF
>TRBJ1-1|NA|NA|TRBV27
TGTGCCAGCAGTCCCTCCACAGGGACGAACACTGAAGCTTTCTTT
CASSPSTGTNTEAFF